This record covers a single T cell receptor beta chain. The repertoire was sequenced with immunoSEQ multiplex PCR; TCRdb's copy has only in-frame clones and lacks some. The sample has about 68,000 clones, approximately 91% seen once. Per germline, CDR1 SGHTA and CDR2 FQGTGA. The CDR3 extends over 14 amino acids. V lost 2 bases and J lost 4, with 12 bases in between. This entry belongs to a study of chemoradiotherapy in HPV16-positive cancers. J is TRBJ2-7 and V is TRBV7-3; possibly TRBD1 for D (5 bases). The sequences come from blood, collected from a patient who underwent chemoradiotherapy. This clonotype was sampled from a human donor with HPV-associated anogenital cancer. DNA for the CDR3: TGTGCCAGCAGCTTACAGGCAGGGTCGTACGAGCAGTACTTC. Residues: CASSLQAGSYEQYF.